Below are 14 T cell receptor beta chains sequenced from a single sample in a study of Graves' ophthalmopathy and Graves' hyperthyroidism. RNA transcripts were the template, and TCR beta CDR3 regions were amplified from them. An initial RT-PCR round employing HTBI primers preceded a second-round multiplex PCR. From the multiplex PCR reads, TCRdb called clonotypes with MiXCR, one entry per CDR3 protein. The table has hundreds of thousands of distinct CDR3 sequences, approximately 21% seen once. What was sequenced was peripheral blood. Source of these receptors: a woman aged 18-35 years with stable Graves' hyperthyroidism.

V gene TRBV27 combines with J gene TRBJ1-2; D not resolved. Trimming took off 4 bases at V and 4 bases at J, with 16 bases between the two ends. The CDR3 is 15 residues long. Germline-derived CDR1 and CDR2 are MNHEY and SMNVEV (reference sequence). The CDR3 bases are TGTGCCAGCAGTTCCCCCGGTCGGGGAATCTATGGCTACACCTTC. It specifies CASSSPGRGIYGYTF.

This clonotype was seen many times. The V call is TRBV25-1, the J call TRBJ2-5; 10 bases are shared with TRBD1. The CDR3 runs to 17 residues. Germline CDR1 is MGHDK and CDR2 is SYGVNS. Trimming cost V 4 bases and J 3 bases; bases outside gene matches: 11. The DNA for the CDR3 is TGTGCCAGCAGTGGATTCCCGGGACAGGGGCACAAAGAGACCCAGTACTTC. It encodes CASSGFPGQGHKETQYF.

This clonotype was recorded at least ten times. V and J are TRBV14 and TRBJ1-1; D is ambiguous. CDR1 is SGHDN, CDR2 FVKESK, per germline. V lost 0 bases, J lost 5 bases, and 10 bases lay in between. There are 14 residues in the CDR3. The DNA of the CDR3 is TGTGCCAGCAGCCAAGAAAGAGGGTATACTGAAGCTTTCTTT. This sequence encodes CASSQERGYTEAFF.

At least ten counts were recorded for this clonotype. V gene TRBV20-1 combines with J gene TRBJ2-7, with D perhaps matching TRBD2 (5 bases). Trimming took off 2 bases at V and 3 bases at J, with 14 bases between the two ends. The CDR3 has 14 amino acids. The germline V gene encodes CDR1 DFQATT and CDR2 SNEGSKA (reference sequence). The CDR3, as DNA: TGCAGTGCTAGACAACCATCGGGGTTCTACGAGCAGTACTTC. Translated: CSARQPSGFYEQYF.

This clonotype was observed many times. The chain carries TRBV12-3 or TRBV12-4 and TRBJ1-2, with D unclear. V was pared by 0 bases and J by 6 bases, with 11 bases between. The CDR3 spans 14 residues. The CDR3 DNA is TGTGCCAGCAGTTTAGCAATTCAGAGAGATGGCTACACCTTC. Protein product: CASSLAIQRDGYTF.

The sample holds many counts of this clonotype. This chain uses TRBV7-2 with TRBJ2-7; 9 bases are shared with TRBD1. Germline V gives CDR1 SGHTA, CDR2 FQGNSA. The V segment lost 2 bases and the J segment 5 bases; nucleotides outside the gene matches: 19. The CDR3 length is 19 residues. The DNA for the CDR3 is TGTGCCAGCAGCTTATTTTGGGCAAGGCACAGGGGGCAAGAGGACGAGCAGTACTTC. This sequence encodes CASSLFWARHRGQEDEQYF.

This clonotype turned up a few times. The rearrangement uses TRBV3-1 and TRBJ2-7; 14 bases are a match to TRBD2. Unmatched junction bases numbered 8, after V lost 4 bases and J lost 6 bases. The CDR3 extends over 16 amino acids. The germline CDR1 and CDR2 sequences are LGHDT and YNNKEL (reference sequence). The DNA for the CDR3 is TGTGCCAGCAGCCCCCCGGGACTAGCGGGAGTCGGCGAGCAGTACTTC. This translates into CASSPPGLAGVGEQYF.

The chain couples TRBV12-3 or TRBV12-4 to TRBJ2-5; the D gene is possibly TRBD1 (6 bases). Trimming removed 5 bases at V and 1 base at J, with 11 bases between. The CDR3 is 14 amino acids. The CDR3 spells CASSAGDPQETQYF. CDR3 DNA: TGTGCCAGCAGTGCAGGGGACCCCCAAGAGACCCAGTACTTC.

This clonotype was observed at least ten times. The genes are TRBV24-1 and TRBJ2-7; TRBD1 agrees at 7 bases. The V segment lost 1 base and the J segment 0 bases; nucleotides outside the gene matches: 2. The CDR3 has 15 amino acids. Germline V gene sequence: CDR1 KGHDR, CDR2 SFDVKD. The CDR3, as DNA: TGTGCCACCAGTGATTTAGGGGACAGCTCCTACGAGCAGTACTTC. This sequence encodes CATSDLGDSSYEQYF.

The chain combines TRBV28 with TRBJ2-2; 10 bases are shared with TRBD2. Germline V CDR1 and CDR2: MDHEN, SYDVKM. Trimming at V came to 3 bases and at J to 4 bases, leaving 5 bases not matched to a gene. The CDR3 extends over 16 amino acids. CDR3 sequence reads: CASSLGGTSATGELFF. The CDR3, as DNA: TGTGCCAGCAGTTTGGGAGGGACTAGCGCCACCGGGGAGCTGTTTTTT.

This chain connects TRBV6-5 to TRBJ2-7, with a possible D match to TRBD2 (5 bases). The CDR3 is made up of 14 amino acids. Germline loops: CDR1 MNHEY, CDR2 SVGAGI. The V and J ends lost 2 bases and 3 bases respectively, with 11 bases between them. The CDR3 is CASSYREKFYEQYF. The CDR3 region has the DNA TGTGCCAGCAGTTACCGGGAAAAATTCTACGAGCAGTACTTC.

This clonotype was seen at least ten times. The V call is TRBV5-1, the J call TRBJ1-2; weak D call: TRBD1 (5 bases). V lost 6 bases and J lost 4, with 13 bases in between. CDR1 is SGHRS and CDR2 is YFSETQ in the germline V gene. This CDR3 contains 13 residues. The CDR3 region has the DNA TGCGCCAGCACCGACGGTGGGACCTATGGCTACACCTTC. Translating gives CASTDGGTYGYTF.

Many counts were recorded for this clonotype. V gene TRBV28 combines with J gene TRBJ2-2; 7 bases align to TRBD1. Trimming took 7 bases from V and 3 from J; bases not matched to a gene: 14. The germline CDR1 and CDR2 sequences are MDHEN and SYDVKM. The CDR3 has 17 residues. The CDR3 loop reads CASIPVTGTDDTGELFF. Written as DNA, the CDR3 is TGTGCCAGCATCCCCGTTACAGGGACAGACGACACCGGGGAGCTGTTTTTT.

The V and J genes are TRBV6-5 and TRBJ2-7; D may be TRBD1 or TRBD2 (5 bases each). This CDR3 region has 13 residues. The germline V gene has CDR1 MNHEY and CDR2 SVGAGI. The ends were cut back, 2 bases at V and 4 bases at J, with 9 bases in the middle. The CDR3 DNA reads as TGTGCCAGCAGTTACGGGGGTTTGTACGAGCAGTACTTC. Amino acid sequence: CASSYGGLYEQYF.